This entry features one TCR beta chain sequence. Its specificity is unknown. The junction departs from the called germline gene at one end, perhaps through a read error. As for time point: week 23, last vaccination. The content of each vaccine dose was 300 ug of mutant IDH1 20-mer peptide, and topical imiquimod accompanied it. Donors' newly diagnosed IDH1-mutant WHO grade 3 or 4 astrocytomas lacked nuclear ATRX. Using immunoSEQ multiplex PCR, the repertoire was profiled, and TCRdb retains in-frame clones only, with some absent. The sample lists 50,000 to 70,000 clones; over 70% were seen once. The data derive from a study of a mutant IDH1 vaccine in newly diagnosed glioma. Study as a whole: Vaccines were first given 4-6 weeks after radiotherapy alone, or with temozolomide cycles. Previous treatment comprised radiotherapy, temozolomide, or both, mostly both. Findings and caveats of the study: There were vaccine-induced immune responses in around 93% of the patients.

Germline values: CDR1 SGHTS, CDR2 YDEGEE. The CDR3 is made up of 15 amino acids. The receptor's source is a man younger than 35 with glioma. Sequenced material: PBMCs, taken from a glioma patient whose treatment included an IDH1 peptide vaccine. V is TRBV5-8 and J is TRBJ1-2, with D perhaps matching TRBD1 (5 bases). The CDR3 DNA follows: TGCGCCAGCAGCCAATCGGTAGGGGAACCGTCTGGCTACACCTTC. Translation gives CASSQSVGEPSGYTF.